This T cell receptor (beta chain) is drawn from a study of cytomegalovirus exposure and HLA in healthy donors. The germline V gene encodes CDR1 SGHDN and CDR2 FVKESK. This CDR3 is 14 amino acids long. The V end lost 6 bases, the J end lost 9 bases, and 18 bases lay between the germline ends. Study-level points and caveats: CMV serostatus stood as the only immune exposure information on hand.

The PCR made use of 60 Vbeta and 13 Jbeta primers. This table comes from immunoSEQ multiplex PCR, and its TCRdb copy is limited to in-frame clones, with some not included. The sample holds 200,000 or so clones, about 90% seen once. As for this clone: Its antigen is undetermined.

The chain has TRBV14 and TRBJ2-1; maybe TRBD2 (5 bases). This TCR was sampled from a girl under three years old in good health and CMV-seronegative. Sequencing was performed on PBMCs. Here the CDR3 reads CASSGGLSPSEQFF. CDR3 DNA: TGTGCCAGCAGTGGAGGCTTATCCCCCAGTGAGCAGTTCTTC.